These 19 T cell receptor beta chains came from one sample sequenced in a study of neurological immune-mediated disorders. Each CDR3 protein gets one entry after TCRdb re-called the 5' RACE reads with MiXCR. The sample has some 46,000 distinct CDR3 sequences, around 10% seen once; the top ten hold 5.3%. The sequenced sample was PBMCs. The receptors come from a man between 65 and 85 years old with HTLV-1-associated myelopathy (HAM/TSP).

In its sample, this clonotype was seen many times. This sequence joins TRBV15 and TRBJ2-3; the D gene is possibly TRBD2 (6 bases). The CDR3 spans 16 residues. Germline V lookup: CDR1 LNHNV, CDR2 YYDKDF (reference sequence). Trimming pared 4 bases from V and 2 bases from J, leaving 16 bases between. The CDR3, as DNA: TGTGCCACCAGCAAGCAGGGAGGAGGCCTCACAGATACGCAGTATTTT. Translation: CATSKQGGGLTDTQYF.

This clonotype was counted ten times or more. This chain joins TRBV7-9 and TRBJ1-1; D might be TRBD1 (6 bases). From germline, CDR1 is SEHNR and CDR2 FQNEAQ (reference sequence). The CDR3 covers 13 residues. Between the trimmed V and J ends, which lost 6 bases and 6 bases, there was a span of 14 bases. CDR3 protein: CASSRTVSAEAFF. Written as DNA, the CDR3 is TGTGCCAGCAGTCGGACAGTTTCCGCTGAAGCTTTCTTT.

Concerning this clonotype: A much more abundant neighbour one base away suggests this may be a read error. The CDR3 DNA reads as TGTGCCAGCAGCTTCGGCGGGGTCAACTACAAGCAGTACTTC. It codes for CASSFGGVNYKQYF. The V and J genes are TRBV5-5 and TRBJ2-7, with a weak D call TRBD2 (6 bases). Germline values: CDR1 SGHKS, CDR2 YYEKEE (reference sequence). The CDR3 has 14 amino acids. Full variable domain (rest looked up from reference TRBV5-5 and TRBJ2-7): DAGVTQSPTHLIKTRGQQVTLRCSPISGHKSVSWYQQVLGQGPQFIFQYYEKEERGRGNFPDRFSARQFPNYSSELNVNALLLGDSALYLCASSFGGVNYKQYFGPGTRLTVT.

DNA for the CDR3: TGTGCCAGCAGTTTAAACCCGACCATGAACACTGAAGCTTTCTTT. Its protein product is CASSLNPTMNTEAFF. The chain combines TRBV12-3 or TRBV12-4 with TRBJ1-1; D gene ambiguous. Between the trimmed V and J ends, which lost 2 bases and 0 bases, there was a span of 10 bases. The CDR3 sequence is 15 residues long.

This clonotype has at least ten counts. The V call is TRBV4-2, the J call TRBJ2-2; unclear D gene. Trimming removed 1 base from V and 6 bases from J, with 15 bases in between. From germline, CDR1 is LGHNA and CDR2 YNFKEQ. The CDR3 sequence is 16 residues long. The CDR3 is CASSQAASGSPGELFF. For the CDR3, the DNA is TGTGCCAGCAGCCAAGCTGCATCAGGCTCACCCGGGGAGCTGTTTTTT.

This clonotype turned up a few times. This chain links TRBV5-1 with TRBJ2-2, with 8 bases that match TRBD2. The CDR3 consists of 15 residues. The V gene's germline CDR1 is SGHRS and CDR2 YFSETQ. The V and J ends lost 4 bases and 4 bases, in that order; junction bases with no gene match: 6. The CDR3 sequence: CASSPIAGSTGELFF. DNA for the CDR3: TGCGCCAGCAGCCCAATAGCGGGATCCACCGGGGAGCTGTTTTTT.

This clonotype showed up just once. The chain links TRBV25-1 to TRBJ2-5; TRBD2 matches at 7 bases. Germline values: CDR1 MGHDK, CDR2 SYGVNS. The CDR3 runs to 17 residues. J lost 4 bases, V lost 4 bases, and 15 bases had no gene match. CDR3 sequence (DNA): TGTGCCAGCAGTGGAGGTGGGGGGGAGACTCGGAGAGAGACCCAGTACTTC. Translated: CASSGGGGETRRETQYF.

This sequence joins TRBV19 and TRBJ2-1; either TRBD1 or TRBD2 may supply D (5 bases each). From germline, CDR1 is LNHDA and CDR2 SQIVND (reference sequence). V dropped 7 bases and J dropped 10 bases, with 26 bases sitting between them. The CDR3 is 16 amino acids. The CDR3: CASTKGRDPVMLEQFF. The CDR3 DNA sequence: TGTGCCAGTACCAAGGGAAGGGACCCCGTTATGTTGGAGCAGTTCTTC.

This clonotype was counted many times. The CDR3 coding sequence is TGCAGCGTTGAGGGTGGACAGTGGGGACTTAATGAGCAGTTCTTC. Translated, it gives CSVEGGQWGLNEQFF. The V call is TRBV29-1, the J call TRBJ2-1, with D perhaps assigned TRBD1 or TRBD2 (6 bases each). Germline V gene sequence: CDR1 SQVTM, CDR2 ANQGSEA. The V and J ends lost 3 bases and 7 bases respectively, with 19 bases between them. This CDR3 spans 15 amino acids.

This clonotype has at least ten counts. V usage is TRBV25-1 and J usage is TRBJ2-3; 10 bases line up with TRBD2. The V gene's germline CDR1 is MGHDK and CDR2 SYGVNS. Trimming removed 3 bases from V and 5 bases from J; junction bases left unmatched: 5. This CDR3 is built from 15 residues. In nucleotides, the CDR3 is TGTGCCAGCAGTGATCAAGCGGGAGGGAAAGATACGCAGTATTTT. This sequence encodes CASSDQAGGKDTQYF. The full variable domain, in which reference TRBV25-1 and TRBJ2-3 provide the parts outside the CDR3, is EADIYQTPRYLVIGTGKKITLECSQTMGHDKMYWYQQDPGMELHLIHYSYGVNSTEKGDLSSESTVSRIRTEHFPLTLESARPSHTSQYLCASSDQAGGKDTQYFGPGTRLTVL.

Regarding this clonotype: At one of its ends the junction is not consistent with the germline gene, which may arise from a read error. The chain carries TRBV11-2 and TRBJ2-3, with D possibly being TRBD1 or TRBD2 (5 bases each). Germline V gives CDR1 SGHAT, CDR2 FQNNGV. This CDR3 contains 15 residues. The CDR3 bases are TGTGCCAGCAGCTTATGGGGGTCCAGCACATATACGCAGTATTTT. Translation gives CASSLWGSSTYTQYF. Full variable domain (rest looked up from reference TRBV11-2 and TRBJ2-3): EAGVAQSPRYKIIEKRQSVAFWCNPISGHATLYWYQQILGQGPKLLIQFQNNGVVDDSQLPKDRFSAERLKGVDSTLKIQPAKLEDSAVYLCASSLWGSSTYTQYFGPGTRLTVL.

This clonotype was seen many times. This chain uses TRBV29-1 with TRBJ1-2, with a tentative D call TRBD1 (6 bases). In germline, CDR1 is SQVTM, CDR2 ANQGSEA. Trimming left V 3 bases short and J 4 bases short, with 15 bases between. The length of the CDR3 is 14 residues. The CDR3 nucleotides read TGCAGCGTTGACCGGCGGGGGGGCACCTATGGCTACACCTTC. Protein product: CSVDRRGGTYGYTF.

The chain couples TRBV11-2 to TRBJ2-7, with 10 bases that match TRBD2. Germline V gene lookup returns CDR1 SGHAT and CDR2 FQNNGV. The CDR3 runs 15 residues. J was trimmed by 4 bases and V by 6 bases; bases with no gene match: 9. The CDR3 region has the DNA TGTGCCAGCAGTTCATCCGGGACTAGCGTTTACGAGCAGTACTTC. Residues: CASSSSGTSVYEQYF.

There are many counts of this clonotype. This rearrangement joins TRBV6-6 to TRBJ1-1; D is perhaps TRBD1 (6 bases). In germline, CDR1 is MNHNY, CDR2 SVGAGI (reference sequence). The CDR3 consists of 12 residues. Trimming took off 6 bases at V and 7 bases at J, with 12 bases between the two ends. In DNA form, the CDR3 reads TGTGCCAGCAGGGACAGTTTTTTTGAAGCTTTCTTT. Protein product: CASRDSFFEAFF.

In its sample, this clonotype was seen many times. The V gene is TRBV5-6, the J gene TRBJ2-7; a weak D match, TRBD2 (5 bases). Per germline, CDR1 SGHDT and CDR2 YYEEEE. Trimming took 1 base from V and 5 from J, leaving 10 bases between them. The CDR3 covers 13 residues. The CDR3 DNA reads as TGTGCCAGCAGCTTGCTGCGGGCGGACGAGCAGTACTTC. Its translation: CASSLLRADEQYF.

This clonotype showed up many times. This chain uses TRBV15 with TRBJ2-5; 10 bases align to TRBD2. The ends lost 0 bases at V and 7 bases at J; junction bases unmatched: 14. Germline loops: CDR1 LNHNV, CDR2 YYDKDF (reference sequence). The CDR3 is 18 residues long. The CDR3 sequence is CATSRDRRLAGDQGTQYF. The DNA for the CDR3 is TGTGCCACCAGCAGAGATAGGAGACTAGCGGGCGACCAGGGGACCCAGTACTTC.

This clonotype occurred many times. V and J are TRBV5-5 and TRBJ2-1, with D tentatively TRBD2 (7 bases). V was shortened by 5 bases and J by 6 bases, with 18 bases between the two germline ends. CDR3 size: 15 residues. Germline CDR1 is SGHKS and CDR2 is YYEKEE (reference sequence). CDR3 loop: CASSSLGGELNEQFF. The CDR3 bases are TGTGCCAGCAGTTCTCTAGGGGGGGAACTCAATGAGCAGTTCTTC. Looking up the rest from reference TRBV5-5 and TRBJ2-1 gives the full variable domain: DAGVTQSPTHLIKTRGQQVTLRCSPISGHKSVSWYQQVLGQGPQFIFQYYEKEERGRGNFPDRFSARQFPNYSSELNVNALLLGDSALYLCASSSLGGELNEQFFGPGTRLTVL.

A few counts support this clonotype. The chain joins TRBV6-6 to TRBJ2-7; 9 bases are a match to TRBD1. This CDR3 contains 15 residues. Germline loops: CDR1 MNHNY, CDR2 SVGAGI (reference sequence). Trimming at V came to 4 bases and at J to 5 bases, leaving 9 bases not matched to a gene. CDR3 in amino acids: CASSFPGTGMNEQYF. CDR3 DNA: TGTGCCAGCAGTTTCCCCGGGACAGGGATGAACGAGCAGTACTTC.

The chain has TRBV21-1 and TRBJ2-1; the table's D call of TRBD2 was not tested on the DNA. TRBV21-1 counts as a pseudogene. The CDR3 covers 12 residues. The CDR3 spells CIGGRENYEQFF. CDR3 bases: TGTATCGGAGGGAGGGAGAACTATGAGCAGTTCTTC.